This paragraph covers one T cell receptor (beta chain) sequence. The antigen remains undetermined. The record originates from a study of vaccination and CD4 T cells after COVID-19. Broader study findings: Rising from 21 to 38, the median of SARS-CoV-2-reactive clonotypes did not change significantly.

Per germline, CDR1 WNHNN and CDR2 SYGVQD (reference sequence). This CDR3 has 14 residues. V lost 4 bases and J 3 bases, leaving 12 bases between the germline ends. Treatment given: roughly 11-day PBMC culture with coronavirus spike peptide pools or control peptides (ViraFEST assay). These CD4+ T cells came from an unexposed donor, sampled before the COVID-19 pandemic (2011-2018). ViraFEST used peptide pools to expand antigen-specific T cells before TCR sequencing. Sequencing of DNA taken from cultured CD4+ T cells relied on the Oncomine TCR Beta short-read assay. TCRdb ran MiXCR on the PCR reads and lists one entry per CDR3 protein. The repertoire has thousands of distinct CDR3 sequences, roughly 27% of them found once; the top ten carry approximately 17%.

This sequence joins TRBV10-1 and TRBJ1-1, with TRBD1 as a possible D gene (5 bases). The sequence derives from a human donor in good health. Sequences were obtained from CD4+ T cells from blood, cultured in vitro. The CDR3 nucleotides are TGCGCCAGCAGTGGCGGACATCCGGACACTGAAGCTTTCTTT. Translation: CASSGGHPDTEAFF.